These 9 T cell receptor beta chains originate from one sample sequenced in a study of shared clonotypes between healthy human individuals. Generated by immunoSEQ multiplex PCR, the TCRdb table keeps only in-frame clones and is missing some. The table lists roughly 2.2 million clones, 85% to 95% of them singletons, with 0.37% in the top ten. The sample was naive CD4+ T cells from PBMCs. The sample's subset: CD45RA+ positively selected. These receptors were collected from a man between 18 and 29 years old in good health. Some clones in this sample may be carry-over from other donors' samples.

This clone occurred a few times. The chain employs TRBV19 and TRBJ1-2; no clear D. CDR1 LNHDA and CDR2 SQIVND come from the germline V gene (reference sequence). The CDR3 runs 16 residues. V dropped 3 bases and J dropped 0 bases, with 14 bases sitting between them. In nucleotides, the CDR3 is TGTGCCAGTAGTATTACGGCGGCCTCTTCTAACTATGGCTACACCTTC. Amino acid sequence: CASSITAASSNYGYTF. Full variable domain (missing parts from reference TRBV19 and TRBJ1-2): DGGITQSPKYLFRKEGQNVTLSCEQNLNHDAMYWYRQDPGQGLRLIYYSQIVNDFQKGDIAEGYSVSREKKESFPLTVTSAQKNPTAFYLCASSITAASSNYGYTFGSGTRLTVV.

The count of this clone is one. The chain combines TRBV5-5 with TRBJ2-3, with a weak D call TRBD2 (5 bases). V was pared by 0 bases and J by 4 bases, with 9 bases between. This CDR3 is 14 amino acids long. Germline CDR1 and CDR2: SGHKS and YYEKEE (reference sequence). As DNA, the CDR3 is TGTGCCAGCAGCTTGGGACTGAGGGCAGATACGCAGTATTTT. This codes for CASSLGLRADTQYF.

As for this clone: This sample includes further DNA sequences coding for the same CDR3. The chain employs TRBV9 and TRBJ2-7; D may be TRBD1 (5 bases). The V gene lost 0 bases and the J gene lost 3 bases, with 13 bases spanning the gap. The CDR3 has 15 residues. Germline V gives CDR1 SGDLS, CDR2 YYNGEE. The CDR3 loop is CASSVASGLLYEQYF. The CDR3 nucleotides are TGTGCCAGCAGCGTAGCGTCAGGGCTCCTCTACGAGCAGTACTTC. Complete variable domain (other parts from reference TRBV9 and TRBJ2-7): DSGVTQTPKHLITATGQRVTLRCSPRSGDLSVYWYQQSLDQGLQFLIQYYNGEERAKGNILERFSAQQFPDLHSELNLSSLELGDSALYFCASSVASGLLYEQYFGPGTRLTVT.

The chain combines TRBV6-4 with TRBJ2-3; no firm D call. V lost 2 bases to trimming and J lost 5 bases, with 8 bases between them. This CDR3 has 13 residues. Germline CDR1 and CDR2: MRHNA and SNTAGT. The CDR3 loop is CASSDNWGDTQYF. The CDR3 nucleotides read TGTGCCAGCAGTGACAATTGGGGAGATACGCAGTATTTT.

About this clone itself: The same CDR3 arises from other DNA sequences in this sample as well. V is TRBV7-9 and J is TRBJ1-4; no firm D call. V lost 2 bases, J lost 6 bases, and 4 bases lay in between. The V gene's germline CDR1 is SEHNR and CDR2 FQNEAQ (reference sequence). CDR3 length equals 12 residues. CDR3: CASSLTDEKLFF. The CDR3 DNA reads as TGTGCCAGCAGCTTAACGGATGAAAAACTGTTTTTT.

This clone was found once. CDR3 DNA sequence: TGTGCCAGCAGCCACACTAGCGGAAAGGGGACAGATACGCAGTATTTT. Translating gives CASSHTSGKGTDTQYF. This sequence joins TRBV7-9 and TRBJ2-3; TRBD2 matches 8 bases. The CDR3 spans 16 residues. CDR1 is SEHNR, CDR2 FQNEAQ, per germline (reference sequence). Germline trimming cut 5 bases from V and 3 bases from J; bases unmatched to any gene: 10.

The chain joins TRBV6-5 to TRBJ1-1, with 7 bases matching TRBD1. CDR1 is MNHEY and CDR2 is SVGAGI in the germline V gene. The ends lost 6 bases at V and 1 base at J; junction bases unmatched: 5. The CDR3 covers 14 residues. The CDR3 region is CASRPGTANTEAFF. CDR3 DNA sequence: TGTGCCAGCAGGCCTGGGACAGCGAACACTGAAGCTTTCTTT.

The chain links TRBV28 to TRBJ1-4; D gene unclear. CDR3 length: 15 amino acids. In germline, CDR1 is MDHEN, CDR2 SYDVKM. Trimming shortened V by 6 bases and J by 10 bases, and 21 bases separated the two germline ends. CDR3 protein: CASRPWTGSVGKLFF. The CDR3, as DNA: TGTGCCAGCAGACCGTGGACCGGGTCGGTCGGAAAACTGTTTTTT.

The chain couples TRBV5-6 to TRBJ2-5; no reliable D call. V was trimmed by 7 bases and J by 7 bases, leaving 20 bases between them. CDR3 size: 14 residues. The germline V gene has CDR1 SGHDT and CDR2 YYEEEE. In DNA, the CDR3 is TGTGCCAGCCACGGAGCCGCCCTTTTGGGGACCCAGTACTTC. It translates to CASHGAALLGTQYF. Full variable domain (remainder filled in from reference TRBV5-6 and TRBJ2-5): DAGVTQSPTHLIKTRGQQVTLRCSPKSGHDTVSWYQQALGQGPQFIFQYYEEEERQRGNFPDRFSGHQFPNYSSELNVNALLLGDSALYLCASHGAALLGTQYFGPGTRLLVL.